This T cell receptor beta chain was captured in a study of blood T cell repertoires in COVID-19. Turning to the study itself: PBMCs, B-cell-depleted T cells, or T cells provided the cDNA or gDNA that made up the material.

CDR1 is LNHNV, CDR2 YYDKDF, per germline (reference sequence). The CDR3 is 14 amino acids. The ends were cut back, 0 bases at V and 5 bases at J, with 10 bases in the middle. This clone appeared a single time. In the study's own analysis: How many nucleated cells were present was estimated from reference gene primer amplification. Here immunoSEQ multiplex PCR was the method, and the copy in TCRdb shows in-frame clones only, minus some. V and J calls and clone size are given by that table; D and trimming were obtained from the DNA. The table shows approximately 250,000 clones, with approximately 86% occurring only once. The Seattle patients joined while their infection was active and were tracked longitudinally afterward.

Sequenced material: peripheral blood. This chain links TRBV15 with TRBJ1-2; D is undetermined. The clonotype originates from a woman aged 65 to 85 with COVID-19, enrolled during active disease. CDR3 coding DNA: TGTGCCACCAGCAGAGATATGCAGATTTATGGCTACACCTTC. Its protein is CATSRDMQIYGYTF.